These 24 T cell receptor beta chains were all obtained from the same sample, sequenced in a study of lymphopenia after photon versus proton radiotherapy (dated by TCRdb to between 2018 and 2020). To prepare the library, the immunoSEQ multiplex PCR assay was applied. Entries here come from immuneACCESS through TCRdb and include only in-frame sequences with V and J called. Some clones fail to appear in such tables; in the studies checked, an unresolved V gene covers under half of the shortfall, and the cause of the remainder is unknown. The sample table records under 65,000 clones; about 81% of these occur just once. The top ten clones comprise approximately 2% of the sample. The material was peripheral blood, obtained from a patient treated with proton-based radiotherapy. The receptors derive from a man aged 55 to 70 with pancreatic cancer.

This clone turned up a few times. This chain joins TRBV18 and TRBJ2-3; D possibly corresponds to TRBD2 (7 bases). V was trimmed by 0 bases and J by 3 bases, leaving 13 bases between them. The CDR3 extends over 16 amino acids. Germline V CDR1 and CDR2: KGHSH, LQKENI. The CDR3 region is CASSPPSGGLTDTQYF. The CDR3 DNA is TGTGCCAGCTCACCACCCTCGGGGGGCCTAACAGATACGCAGTATTTT.

The rearrangement links TRBV6-5 to TRBJ2-7; 8 positions match TRBD2. There are 14 residues in the CDR3. V shed 6 bases, J shed 5 bases, and the junction held 9 bases outside the gene matches. Looked up from germline, CDR1 is MNHEY and CDR2 is SVGAGI. The CDR3, as DNA: TGTGCCAGCAGCCAACCGGGACTAGGAGACGAGCAGTACTTC. Its protein is CASSQPGLGDEQYF.

The chain combines TRBV7-2 with TRBJ2-5, with D unresolved. The CDR3 has 12 amino acids. Germline V CDR1 and CDR2: SGHTA, FQGNSA. V lost 5 bases and J 8 bases, leaving 12 bases between the germline ends. CDR3 in amino acids: CASSRALGTQYF. The CDR3 bases are TGTGCCAGCAGCCGAGCCTTGGGTACCCAGTACTTC.

The rearrangement links TRBV28 to TRBJ2-1; D call uncertain. V was pared by 3 bases and J by 8 bases, with 5 bases between. The CDR3 spans 11 residues. CDR1 MDHEN and CDR2 SYDVKM come from the germline V gene. The CDR3 sequence: CASSFNDEQFF. Here the CDR3 DNA reads TGTGCCAGCAGTTTCAATGATGAGCAGTTCTTC.

This clone has just one count. The chain uses TRBV4-3 and TRBJ2-2; no definite D call. Trimming stripped 1 base from V and 0 bases from J, with 9 bases between. The CDR3 contains 16 residues. Germline-derived CDR1 and CDR2 are LGHNA and YSLEER. The CDR3 DNA reads as TGCGCCAGCAGCCAAGGTGCCCAGCCGAACACCGGGGAGCTGTTTTTT. It is translated as CASSQGAQPNTGELFF.

The chain combines TRBV18 with TRBJ1-3; D call uncertain. Trimming cost V 2 bases and J 0 bases, with 8 bases left between them. Looked up from germline, CDR1 is KGHSH and CDR2 is LQKENI. The CDR3 is 15 amino acids. The chain's CDR3 is CASSPDPNSGNTIYF. The DNA of the CDR3 is TGTGCCAGCTCACCAGACCCTAACTCTGGAAACACCATATATTTT.

J is TRBJ1-4 and V is TRBV10-2; D is possibly TRBD1 (5 bases). Germline values: CDR1 WSHSY, CDR2 SAAADI. The CDR3 extends over 15 amino acids. Trimming shortened V by 6 bases and J by 8 bases, and 19 bases separated the two germline ends. For the CDR3, the DNA is TGCGCCAGCAGCCACATAGGGGCAGAGGGCGAAAAACTGTTTTTT. Protein: CASSHIGAEGEKLFF.

The V call is TRBV5-1, the J call TRBJ2-1; 7 nucleotides line up with TRBD2. The CDR3 runs 17 residues. V shed 0 bases and J 3 bases; nucleotides not matched to a gene: 9. The germline CDR1 and CDR2 sequences are SGHRS and YFSETQ. CDR3 protein: CASSLDLLERDYNEQFF. The CDR3 DNA reads as TGCGCCAGCAGCTTGGATTTATTGGAGCGGGACTACAATGAGCAGTTCTTC.

The J gene is TRBJ2-7, the V gene TRBV6-1, with 7 bases that match TRBD2. The ends lost 4 bases at V and 3 bases at J; junction bases unmatched: 9. In germline, CDR1 is MNHNS, CDR2 SASEGT. The CDR3 covers 15 residues. This chain's CDR3 is CASSVVAGAFYEQYF. For the CDR3, the DNA is TGTGCCAGCAGTGTAGTGGCGGGAGCTTTCTACGAGCAGTACTTC.

V gene TRBV14 combines with J gene TRBJ1-2, with D hard to call. The CDR3 is 14 residues long. Germline V CDR1 and CDR2: SGHDN, FVKESK. V lost 1 base and J lost 8, with 14 bases in between. DNA for the CDR3: TGTGCCAGCAGCCAAGGAGGGCCCCAAGGCGGCTACACCTTC. Residues: CASSQGGPQGGYTF.

The chain employs TRBV18 and TRBJ1-1; 9 nucleotides match TRBD1. This CDR3 contains 17 residues. The germline gives CDR1 KGHSH, CDR2 LQKENI. V shed 3 bases and J 0 bases; nucleotides not matched to a gene: 8. The DNA of the CDR3 is TGTGCCAGCTCACCGCTCGGGACAGGGCAGATGAACACTGAAGCTTTCTTT. Translating it yields CASSPLGTGQMNTEAFF.

The chain employs TRBV21-1 and TRBJ1-1; the table's D call TRBD1 went unverified against the DNA. TRBV21-1 is an annotated pseudogene. This CDR3 contains 18 residues. The CDR3 spells CASNILGHRGRRDTEAFF. For the CDR3, the DNA is TGTGCCAGCAACATACTTGGCCACAGGGGGCGACGCGACACTGAAGCTTTCTTT.

The chain employs TRBV18 and TRBJ2-7, with D unresolved. The V gene's germline CDR1 is KGHSH and CDR2 LQKENI. The length of the CDR3 is 12 residues. Trimming took 2 bases from V and 4 from J, leaving 6 bases between them. The CDR3 loop is CASSPTGYEQYF. CDR3 nucleotides: TGTGCCAGCTCACCAACCGGTTACGAGCAGTACTTC.

The V gene is TRBV6-6, the J gene TRBJ2-3; TRBD2 might be the D (6 bases). Per the germline V gene, CDR1 is MNHNY and CDR2 is SVGAGI (reference sequence). There are 13 residues in the CDR3. V dropped 5 bases and J dropped 6 bases, with 12 bases sitting between them. The CDR3 sequence: CASSPGGTDTQYF. In DNA form, the CDR3 reads TGTGCCAGCAGTCCCGGAGGGACGGATACGCAGTATTTT.

This clone turned up a few times. The chain couples TRBV28 to TRBJ1-3; D remains ambiguous. The CDR3 is 12 residues long. Germline CDR1 and CDR2: MDHEN and SYDVKM. V was cut by 7 bases and J by 0 bases, with 4 bases left in between. CDR3 region: CASMVSGNTIYF. The CDR3 DNA follows: TGTGCCAGCATGGTCTCTGGAAACACCATATATTTT.

This chain links TRBV7-2 with TRBJ2-1, with TRBD1 as a possible D gene (5 bases). The CDR3 has 16 residues. From germline, CDR1 is SGHTA and CDR2 FQGNSA. V dropped 5 bases and J dropped 9 bases, with 23 bases sitting between them. The CDR3 is CASSLDSRIRDPEQFF. The CDR3 DNA reads TGTGCCAGCAGCCTCGATAGTCGGATCAGGGATCCTGAGCAGTTCTTC. The full variable domain, in which reference TRBV7-2 and TRBJ2-1 provide the parts outside the CDR3, is GAGVSQSPSNKVTEKGKDVELRCDPISGHTALYWYRQSLGQGLEFLIYFQGNSAPDKSGLPSDRFSAERTGGSVSTLTIQRTQQEDSAVYLCASSLDSRIRDPEQFFGPGTRLTVL.

This clone was recorded only once. This sequence joins TRBV6-5 and TRBJ1-6, with a tentative D call TRBD1 (5 bases). The CDR3 totals 13 residues. The V and J ends lost 2 bases and 7 bases respectively, with 6 bases between them. CDR1 MNHEY and CDR2 SVGAGI come from the germline V gene. This CDR3 is CASSYRGNSPLHF. In DNA, the CDR3 is TGTGCCAGCAGTTACAGGGGAAATTCACCCCTCCACTTT.

V usage is TRBV15 and J usage is TRBJ1-5; the D is unclear. CDR1 and CDR2 from the germline V gene are LNHNV and YYDKDF (reference sequence). The ends were cut back, 0 bases at V and 7 bases at J, with 4 bases in the middle. CDR3 length equals 12 residues. The CDR3 sequence: CATSRDRQPQHF. CDR3 sequence (DNA): TGTGCCACCAGCAGAGATCGGCAGCCCCAGCATTTT.

This chain uses TRBV7-6 with TRBJ2-5, with a possible D match to TRBD2 (6 bases). This CDR3 has 17 residues. Germline V gives CDR1 SGHVS, CDR2 FNYEAQ. V was pared by 6 bases and J by 1 base, with 21 bases between. CDR3 sequence (DNA): TGTGCCAGCAGTCCAACCGCCGCTAGCGTCGGCCAAGAGACCCAGTACTTC. Residues: CASSPTAASVGQETQYF. The variable domain in full, completed from reference TRBV7-6 and TRBJ2-5, reads GAGVSQSPRYKVTKRGQDVALRCDPISGHVSLYWYRQALGQGPEFLTYFNYEAQQDKSGLPNDRFSAERPEGSISTLTIQRTEQRDSAMYRCASSPTAASVGQETQYFGPGTRLLVL.

This sequence joins TRBV2 and TRBJ1-1; possibly TRBD1 for D (5 bases). CDR1 SNHLY and CDR2 FYNNEI come from the germline V gene. The CDR3 has 13 residues. V lost 6 bases and J 4 bases, leaving 12 bases between the germline ends. The CDR3 protein is CASRATASTEAFF. Written as DNA, the CDR3 is TGTGCCAGCAGGGCGACAGCCAGCACTGAAGCTTTCTTT.

The chain employs TRBV11-2 and TRBJ2-1; TRBD2 agrees at 10 bases. Germline CDR1 and CDR2: SGHAT and FQNNGV. The V gene end was trimmed by 5 bases and the J gene end by 6 bases; junction bases not matched to a gene: 7. The CDR3 is 15 amino acids. DNA of the CDR3: TGTGCCAGCAGCCTAGGGAGCGGGAGGGCCAATGAGCAGTTCTTC. Amino acid sequence: CASSLGSGRANEQFF. Using reference TRBV11-2 and TRBJ2-1 for the parts outside the CDR3, the full variable domain is EAGVAQSPRYKIIEKRQSVAFWCNPISGHATLYWYQQILGQGPKLLIQFQNNGVVDDSQLPKDRFSAERLKGVDSTLKIQPAKLEDSAVYLCASSLGSGRANEQFFGPGTRLTVL.

The rearrangement links TRBV30 to TRBJ1-1; D is unresolved. The CDR3 has 11 amino acids. Germline V gives CDR1 GTSNPN, CDR2 SVGIG (reference sequence). Trimming took off 0 bases at V and 9 bases at J, with 8 bases between the two ends. This chain's CDR3 is CAWSVEGKAFF. CDR3 DNA sequence: TGTGCCTGGAGTGTAGAGGGAAAAGCTTTCTTT.

In DNA form, the CDR3 reads TGTGCCAGCAGTTTGGGTATAAAGGAGCAGTATTTT. It specifies CASSLGIKEQYF. This chain joins TRBV28 and TRBJ2-3; D gene ambiguous. V lost 3 bases, J lost 11 bases, and 12 bases lay in between. Germline values: CDR1 MDHEN, CDR2 SYDVKM. The CDR3 runs 12 residues.

The chain is built from TRBV5-1 and TRBJ2-3, with 7 bases aligning to TRBD2. J was trimmed by 4 bases and V by 4 bases; bases with no gene match: 6. The germline CDR1 and CDR2 sequences are SGHRS and YFSETQ. The CDR3 extends over 14 amino acids. The CDR3 bases are TGCGCCAGCAGCCTGGGAGGGTTTCCAGATACGCAGTATTTT. Its protein is CASSLGGFPDTQYF.